The sequence of this T cell receptor (beta chain) was determined in a study of PD-L1 blockade in urothelial cancer. Study details: Intravenous atezolizumab, 1,200 mg every 3 weeks, was begun by patients in the mid-2010s. Median blood clonality was around 0.086, with about 81,000 unique TCRs.

Germline V gene data show CDR1 as MNHNS and CDR2 as SASEGT. The CDR3 is 14 amino acids. Losses at the gene ends were 7 bases for V and 5 bases for J; bases not matched to a gene: 7. As for time point: pretreatment peripheral blood. Repertoires were generated with immunoSEQ multiplex PCR, while TCRdb's copy carries only in-frame clones and drops some. In the table there are under 50,000 clones, approximately 93% of which are singletons. This TCR came from a woman aged 55-69 years with urothelial cancer. V is TRBV6-1 and J is TRBJ2-5; 10 nucleotides agree with TRBD1. The source material was PBMCs, sampled around atezolizumab (anti-PD-L1) treatment. The CDR3 nucleotides read TGTGCCAGCATCGTGACAGGGGGCGCTGAGACCCAGTACTTC. Its translation is CASIVTGGAETQYF.